These 5 T cell receptor beta chains came from one sample sequenced in a study of metastatic and nonmetastatic thyroid tumors (dated by TCRdb to 2020 to 2021). The library was built by means of PCR. The sequencer was an Illumina HiSeq 4000. TCRdb reworked the public reads: Q25 trimming with fastp, MiXCR clone assembly, productive beta chains retained. This sample gives tens of thousands of clones in total; about 13% of them show up just once. The top ten constitute about 11% of the sample. Before undergoing thyroid surgery, none of the patients had been given any kind of treatment. Sequencing was carried out using blood. Every receptor here comes from a female donor with papillary thyroid cancer or a benign thyroid nodule (not recorded which). Some clones in this sample may be carry-over from other donors' samples.

This clone was observed at least ten times. The CDR3 region is CASSRGGTGGSPLHF. CDR3 bases: TGTGCCAGCAGTCGAGGGGGGACAGGGGGTTCACCCCTCCACTTT. This rearrangement joins TRBV25-1 to TRBJ1-6, with 11 bases lining up with TRBD1. CDR1 is MGHDK, CDR2 SYGVNS, per germline. CDR3 length: 15 residues. V gave up 5 bases and J gave up 9 bases; unmatched junction bases: 6.

This clone was counted ten times or more. The chain couples TRBV4-3 to TRBJ1-2, with a possible D match to TRBD1 (6 bases). V was cut by 0 bases and J by 4 bases, with 12 bases left in between. The V gene's germline CDR1 is LGHNA and CDR2 YSLEER. This CDR3 is built from 15 residues. The chain's CDR3 is CASSQDWKGGYGYTF. CDR3 nucleotide sequence: TGCGCCAGCAGCCAAGATTGGAAAGGGGGCTATGGCTACACCTTC.

The V gene is TRBV28, the J gene TRBJ1-1; unclear D gene. The germline V and J ends were trimmed by 1 base and 3 bases, with 12 bases remaining between them. Germline V gene sequence: CDR1 MDHEN, CDR2 SYDVKM. This CDR3 spans 15 amino acids. The CDR3 coding sequence is TGTGCCAGCAGTTTATTGCTGTGGACGGACACTGAAGCTTTCTTT. Its protein is CASSLLLWTDTEAFF.

Written as DNA, the CDR3 is TGCAGTGCTTACTCGGGGCTTTCCTACGAGCAGTACTTC. Translating it yields CSAYSGLSYEQYF. The chain has TRBV20-1 and TRBJ2-7, with D perhaps assigned TRBD1 or TRBD2 (5 bases each). There are 13 residues in the CDR3. Germline V lookup: CDR1 DFQATT, CDR2 SNEGSKA (reference sequence). Trimming removed 5 bases at V and 1 base at J, with 12 bases between.

This clone was counted many times. This chain uses TRBV20-1 with TRBJ2-3, with 9 bases aligning to TRBD2. The CDR3 runs 17 residues. J was trimmed by 5 bases and V by 0 bases; bases with no gene match: 12. Germline CDR1 reads DFQATT; CDR2 reads SNEGSKA (reference sequence). This CDR3 is CSARDPRIRAGGDTQYF. Written as DNA, the CDR3 is TGCAGTGCTAGAGACCCCCGAATTAGAGCGGGGGGAGATACGCAGTATTTT.